One and the same sample provided the 2 T cell receptor beta chains below, sequenced in a study of cytomegalovirus exposure and HLA in healthy donors. The PCR employed 60 Vbeta primers together with 13 Jbeta primers. Method: immunoSEQ multiplex PCR; TCRdb's copy keeps in-frame clones and lacks some. The table records about 150,000 clones, 70% to 80% of them present only once. Input material: PBMCs. The receptors here all came from a female donor in good health and CMV-seropositive.

Only a few counts were recorded for this clone. V and J are TRBV5-4 and TRBJ2-7; 8 bases align to TRBD2. Trimming took 0 bases from V and 3 from J; bases not matched to a gene: 2. Germline CDR1 reads SGHNT; CDR2 reads YYREEE (reference sequence). The CDR3 spans 14 residues. The CDR3 coding sequence is TGTGCCAGCAGCTTGGGGACTAGCATCTACGAGCAGTACTTC. It yields the protein CASSLGTSIYEQYF.

V is TRBV18 and J is TRBJ1-4; D ambiguous. In germline, CDR1 is KGHSH, CDR2 LQKENI. V lost 0 bases and J 12 bases, leaving 17 bases between the germline ends. The CDR3 sequence is 15 residues long. The CDR3 DNA sequence: TGTGCCAGCTCACCACCGGCGTCGCGAGGTGATGAACTGTTTTTT. This encodes CASSPPASRGDELFF.